This passage covers 10 T cell receptor beta chains from one sample sequenced in a study of blood T cell repertoires in COVID-19 (dated by TCRdb to 2019 to 2021). The method behind the library was the immunoSEQ multiplex PCR assay. TCRdb retrieved this table from immuneACCESS and kept in-frame rearrangements only. Not all clones are present; in checked studies, unresolved V genes account for under half, and no reason is known for the remainder. The sample contains 150,000 to 180,000 clones, about 83% of them found a single time. In total, the top ten clones hold about an eighth of the sample. The sequencing input was peripheral blood. These receptors all stem from a woman aged 55 to 70 with COVID-19, enrolled during active disease.

V usage is TRBV29-1 and J usage is TRBJ1-5; perhaps TRBD1 as D (6 bases). The CDR3 has 14 amino acids. V shed 6 bases and J shed 1 base, with 13 bases lying between them. CDR1 SQVTM and CDR2 ANQGSEA come from the germline V gene. The CDR3 DNA reads TGCAGCGTAGCAATACAGGGAAGCAATCAGCCCCAGCATTTT. Translated, it gives CSVAIQGSNQPQHF.

The genes are TRBV7-2 and TRBJ2-5; 8 bases line up with TRBD1. The length of the CDR3 is 15 residues. J lost 5 bases, V lost 6 bases, and 11 bases had no gene match. Germline-derived CDR1 and CDR2 are SGHTA and FQGNSA. In DNA form, the CDR3 reads TGTGCCAGCAGACTAGAGGGCAGGGGGCGGGAGACCCAGTACTTC. Translated, it gives CASRLEGRGRETQYF.

This chain's CDR3 is CASRLGTGQGEKLFF. The DNA of the CDR3 is TGTGCCAGCAGGCTTGGGACAGGACAGGGGGAAAAACTGTTTTTT. The chain couples TRBV5-4 to TRBJ1-4; 9 bases match TRBD1. This CDR3 spans 15 amino acids. CDR1 SGHNT and CDR2 YYREEE come from the germline V gene (reference sequence). The V and J ends lost 5 bases and 8 bases, in that order; junction bases with no gene match: 10.

The CDR3 sequence: CASSLGLNTGELFF. The CDR3 region has the DNA TGTGCCAGCTCACTGGGACTAAACACCGGGGAGCTGTTTTTT. This sequence joins TRBV18 and TRBJ2-2, with 7 bases lining up with TRBD2. Trimming at V came to 4 bases and at J to 2 bases, leaving 1 base not matched to a gene. The CDR3 totals 14 residues. From germline, CDR1 is KGHSH and CDR2 LQKENI.

The chain links TRBV5-5 to TRBJ2-1; D is perhaps TRBD1 (6 bases). This CDR3 spans 15 amino acids. Germline V gene sequence: CDR1 SGHKS, CDR2 YYEKEE (reference sequence). Trimming shortened V by 0 bases and J by 2 bases, and 9 bases separated the two germline ends. The CDR3 nucleotides are TGTGCCAGCAGCTTGGCCAGGGGCACCTACAATGAGCAGTTCTTC. Translated: CASSLARGTYNEQFF.

This clone has a handful of counts. The chain couples TRBV10-2 to TRBJ1-2; 8 nucleotides agree with TRBD1. Germline V gene sequence: CDR1 WSHSY, CDR2 SAAADI. Losses at the gene ends were 7 bases for V and 4 bases for J; bases not matched to a gene: 11. The length of the CDR3 is 15 residues. CDR3 region: CASTLTGGSSYGYTF. DNA for the CDR3: TGCGCCAGCACTTTAACAGGGGGAAGCAGCTATGGCTACACCTTC.

This clone was observed once. V usage is TRBV27 and J usage is TRBJ2-7; D is undetermined. CDR1 is MNHEY and CDR2 is SMNVEV in the germline V gene (reference sequence). V lost 4 bases to trimming and J lost 3 bases, with 10 bases between them. This CDR3 contains 13 residues. The CDR3: CASSYNTNYEQYF. The CDR3 nucleotides are TGTGCCAGCAGTTATAACACCAACTACGAGCAGTACTTC.

The chain joins TRBV5-6 to TRBJ1-5, with D maybe TRBD1 (5 bases). The CDR3 spans 17 residues. Germline CDR1 and CDR2: SGHDT and YYEEEE. V lost 1 base and J 2 bases, leaving 16 bases between the germline ends. CDR3 sequence: CASSLYLTGVGNQPQHF. As DNA, the CDR3 is TGTGCCAGCAGCTTGTACTTAACGGGGGTAGGCAATCAGCCCCAGCATTTT.

The chain links TRBV5-5 to TRBJ1-1; D ambiguous. Trimming pared 4 bases from V and 0 bases from J, leaving 10 bases between. This CDR3 region has 14 residues. Germline V lookup: CDR1 SGHKS, CDR2 YYEKEE (reference sequence). The chain's CDR3 is CASSGSTVNTEAFF. CDR3 sequence (DNA): TGTGCCAGCAGCGGTTCTACAGTGAACACTGAAGCTTTCTTT.

The chain joins TRBV11-3 to TRBJ2-1; 14 bases are a match to TRBD2. Germline assignment: CDR1 SGHNT and CDR2 YENEEA. This CDR3 contains 16 residues. V lost 11 bases, J lost 5 bases, and 11 bases stayed unmatched. The CDR3 is CASAGTSGSGDNEQFF. CDR3 DNA sequence: TGTGCCTCTGCTGGGACTAGCGGGAGCGGAGACAATGAGCAGTTCTTC.